This TCR beta chain is drawn from a study of shared clonotypes between healthy human individuals. Study results and caveats: Exclusively blood specimens were collected; tissue repertoires likely differ.

The V end lost 9 bases, the J end lost 0 bases, and 12 bases lay between the germline ends. CDR1 WNHNN and CDR2 SYGVQD come from the germline V gene (reference sequence). This CDR3 contains 13 residues. There were only Caucasian adults among the donors, and all lived in Nashville, Tennessee. Sequencing used immunoSEQ multiplex PCR; TCRdb keeps in-frame clones, though not all of them. The data show hundreds of thousands of clones, with roughly four fifths seen just once and 9.5% to 15% held by the top ten. As to this clone: Its antigen is not identified.

The sequencing sample was made of PBMCs. This sequence originates from a middle-aged woman in good health. Some clones in this sample may be carry-over from other donors' samples. This chain connects TRBV10-1 to TRBJ2-7; tentative D call: TRBD1 (5 bases). The CDR3 protein is CARGEHGSYEQYF. CDR3 nucleotides: TGCGCCAGAGGGGAACACGGCTCCTACGAGCAGTACTTC.